This T cell receptor beta chain comes out of a study of Ad26.COV2.S vaccination and SARS-CoV-2 variants (dated by TCRdb to the early 2020s). With respect to the entire study: Donors in the vaccine arm were drawn from COV1001, a phase I-IIa trial of Ad26.COV2.S in healthy adults that was multicentre, randomized, double-blind and placebo-controlled. Ad26.COV2.S was administered intramuscularly at 5 x 10^10 or 1 x 10^11 viral particles, either as a single shot or as two shots given 56 days apart. TCRbeta repertoire sequencing served as the tool for gauging how specific and how broad the SARS-CoV-2-reactive T cell receptors were following Ad26.COV2.S vaccination. A total of some 30 samples were included in the TCR-sequenced set, comprising roughly 19 Ad26.COV2.S vaccine recipients, 5 placebo recipients and 8 SARS-CoV-2 convalescent individuals. Participants in the trial were split at random into five groups of five each, receiving low-dose or high-dose Ad26.COV2.S once or twice, or else placebo on both occasions. Investigators remained blinded to trial group allocation during experiments and outcome assessment. The full study reports these points: After vaccination, substantial breadth of spike-specific CD8+ and CD4+ T cell responses was reported. According to the authors, total T cell responses may have been underestimated by the TCR breadth and depth analyses. Ad26.COV2.S recipients had higher spike-specific TCR breadth than placebo recipients (P = 0.0014). The study lacked the statistical power to compare responses across vaccine doses or regimens. Non-spike TCR breadth was comparable between vaccine and placebo recipients, consistent with the vaccine containing only spike.

This clone was seen once. Its antigen target is currently unknown. Base qualities are not recorded, but no much larger clone differs from it by a single base. The treatment or condition label of this sample denotes: approximately 18 received Ad26.COV2.S at low or high dose, single or two shots; several received placebo; per-sample allocation not given. For vaccine and placebo recipients, the sequenced repertoires came from samples collected on day 63 after the first injection. Cohort 1b enrolled around 23 adults aged 18-55 years at a single site in Boston, USA, between 29 July and 7 August 2020. Ad26.COV2.S was a replication-incompetent adenovirus type 26 vector expressing a prefusion-stabilized SARS-CoV-2 spike protein from the original Wuhan strain. The immunoSEQ Assay was the method used to sequence TCRbeta CDR3 regions. After extraction, genomic DNA underwent amplification by bias-controlled multiplex PCR, followed by high-throughput sequencing. From the authors' description of their analysis: To quantify the absolute abundance of every unique TCRbeta CDR3 region, sequences were collapsed and filtered. T cell fraction was estimated by normalization of TCRbeta template counts to usable DNA, with usable DNA being measured through amplification of reference genes present in all nucleated cells. Repertoire TCRs were annotated as SARS-CoV-2-specific by exact matching of V gene, CDR3 amino acid sequence and J gene to a known reactive TCR set. The reference SARS-CoV-2 TCR set was derived from MIRA and filtered for enrichment in COVID-19-positive ImmuneCODE repertoires, a step that removed public or cross-reactive TCRs. Using the MIRA antigens, annotated TCRs were further analysed by specific ORF or by position within an ORF. Breadth was defined as annotated unique rearrangements over total unique productive rearrangements; depth was the summed frequency of those rearrangements. Two-sided Wilcoxon rank-sum tests were applied when comparing TCR breadth between groups. TCRdb provides this immuneACCESS table in a form limited to in-frame rearrangements. Some clones are lacking; in checked studies, under half of them reflect an unresolved V gene, and why the rest are absent is not known. Clone size and V and J calls were adopted from that table, with D and trimming inferred from the DNA. The sample records 400,000 to 500,000 clones, around nine tenths of which are singletons. The top ten hold 3.6% of the sample.

CDR1 and CDR2 are drawn from the germline V gene: SGDLS, YYNGEE. Including the terminal cysteine and phenylalanine, the CDR3 comprises 14 residues. Only the CDR3 DNA stays, 42 bases, in frame from base 1. V has 4 bases trimmed and J has 5 bases trimmed; junction bases matching no gene number 7. The sample was peripheral blood, taken in a trial of Ad26.COV2.S vaccine versus placebo. The V and J segments used are TRBV9 and TRBJ1-1; TRBD1 agrees with 8 junctional bases. This clonotype was sampled from a person between 18 and 65 years old who received the Ad26.COV2.S COVID-19 vaccine or a placebo. The nucleotides read TGTGCCAGCAGCACCGGACAGGGCCGAACTGAAGCTTTCTTT. Its protein product is CASSTGQGRTEAFF.